The rows below give T cell receptor beta chains drawn from one sample of a study of CD8+ T cells in alopecia areata. The protocol was immunoSEQ multiplex PCR, while the TCRdb copy is restricted to in-frame clones and leaves out a portion. This table holds tens of thousands of clones, more than 50% found once. Sequenced: CD4+ Tregs sorted from blood. These receptors originate from a human donor with alopecia areata. Each CDR3 is given with its conserved first and last residue. D genes are given only for firm matches. Clone size, where shown, is once, few, many, or a class for clones that have expanded.

J	V	size	D	DNA	CDR3
TRBJ1-6	TRBV5-4	-	-	TGTGCCAGCTCTCCAGATAGCTCCTATAATTCACCCCTCCACTTT	CASSPDSSYNSPLHF
TRBJ2-7	TRBV28	-	TRBD2	TGTGCCAGTGCACTAGCGGGAGGTGCCTACGAGCAGTACTTC	CASALAGGAYEQYF
TRBJ1-2	TRBV5-1	-	-	TGCGCCAGCAGCATAGACAGTTACTATGGCTACACCTTC	CASSIDSYYGYTF
TRBJ1-5	TRBV2	few	-	TGTGCCAGCACCGAGGGGTTCTACAATCAGCCCCAGCATTTT	CASTEGFYNQPQHF
TRBJ2-7	TRBV29-1	-	-	TGCAGCTTTTTGACAGGAGCGTACGAGCAGTACTTC	CSFLTGAYEQYF
TRBJ2-7	TRBV7-2	-	TRBD1	TGTGCCAGCAGCCTGGGGGGGACAGGGCGGTACGAGCAGTACTTC	CASSLGGTGRYEQYF
TRBJ1-2	TRBV27	-	-	TGTGCCAGCAGTTTTTCAGTTAACTATGGCTACACCTTC	CASSFSVNYGYTF
TRBJ2-1	TRBV7-8	-	-	TGTGCCAGCAGCTTTTACAATGAGCAGTTCTTC	CASSFYNEQFF
TRBJ2-7	TRBV19	few	TRBD1	TGTGCCAGTTCTGGAGGACAGGGCTACGAGCAGTACTTC	CASSGGQGYEQYF
TRBJ1-1	TRBV7-9	-	-	TGTGCCAGCAGCTTAGGAGCTGGGGGAGGCACTGAAGCTTTCTTT	CASSLGAGGGTEAFF
TRBJ2-3	TRBV7-3	few	-	TGTGCCAGCAGCTTAATTCCAGACACAGATACGCAGTATTTT	CASSLIPDTDTQYF
TRBJ2-5	TRBV6-1	-	-	TGTGCCAGCAGTCGACAGGGAGGAATAGAGACCCAGTACTTC	CASSRQGGIETQYF
TRBJ2-5	TRBV5-1	few	-	TGCGCCAGCAGCGGCCAACAAGAGACCCAGTACTTC	CASSGQQETQYF
TRBJ2-3	TRBV7-9	-	-	TGTGCCAGCAGCCCTGGGGGGGGCGGTACAGATACGCAGTATTTT	CASSPGGGGTDTQYF
TRBJ2-6	TRBV4-3	few	-	TGCGCCAGCAGCCAAGACGGCAGGGGTGTGACTGGGGCCAACGTCCTGACTTTC	CASSQDGRGVTGANVLTF
TRBJ2-5	TRBV11-1	-	-	TGTGCCAGCAGCCAGGACTCTCAGGGGACCCAGTACTTC	CASSQDSQGTQYF
TRBJ2-5	TRBV5-1	few	-	TGCGCCAGCAGCTCCCCGGTGGCTAGCGAGCGTGGGACCCAGTACTTC	CASSSPVASERGTQYF
TRBJ2-1	TRBV7-2	-	TRBD1	TGTGCCAGCAGCTTCTACAGGGGGCGAAATGAGCAGTTCTTC	CASSFYRGRNEQFF
TRBJ2-7	TRBV5-1	-	-	TGCGCCAGCAGCGCGGGGACAGGGAACCTTATAGCGGGAGGACTTTCCTACATCTACGAGCAGTACTTC	CASSAGTGNLIAGGLSYIYEQYF
TRBJ2-7	TRBV5-4	-	-	TGTGCCAGCAGCTTGTACCCGGGATCCTACGAGCAGTACTTC	CASSLYPGSYEQYF
TRBJ2-7	TRBV7-2	once	TRBD2	TGTGCCAGCAGCTCGCAGCCCCCGACTAGCCAAATCTACGAGCAGTACTTC	CASSSQPPTSQIYEQYF
TRBJ1-1	TRBV29-1	-	-	TGCAGCGTTCAAGTAGGCGCGTGGGCTGAAGCTTTCTTT	CSVQVGAWAEAFF
TRBJ2-5	TRBV9	-	TRBD2	TGTGCCAGCAGCGTAACTAGCGGGCGCCAAGAGACCCAGTACTTC	CASSVTSGRQETQYF
TRBJ2-3	TRBV5-1	few	-	TGCGCCAGCAGAAACCTGAAACCGAGCGGCCACCGGGGAGATACGCAGTATTTT	CASRNLKPSGHRGDTQYF
TRBJ2-1	TRBV7-2	-	TRBD2	TGTGCCAGCAGCTTCTTGTCGACTAGCGGCCACAATGAGCAGTTCTTC	CASSFLSTSGHNEQFF
TRBJ2-1	TRBV14	few	-	TGTGCCAGCAGCCTGTACTGGGGGAATGAGCAGTTCTTC	CASSLYWGNEQFF
TRBJ1-4	TRBV18	-	-	TGTGCCAGCTCACCCCCAGCTGAAGCGAATGAAAAACTGTTTTTT	CASSPPAEANEKLFF
TRBJ1-1	TRBV2	few	-	TGTGCCATCAGAGTCTATCGGGAGACTGAAGCTTTCTTT	CAIRVYRETEAFF
TRBJ2-3	TRBV14	-	-	TGTGCCAGCAGCCAAGTGGGGGGAACGCAGTATTTT	CASSQVGGTQYF
TRBJ2-5	TRBV5-1	few	-	TGCGCCAGCAGCTCCCAAGAGACCCAGTACTTC	CASSSQETQYF
TRBJ2-2	TRBV7-2	-	-	TGTGCCAGCAAGGCGGGACCGAACACCGGGGAGCTGTTTTTT	CASKAGPNTGELFF
TRBJ1-2	TRBV5-1	-	-	TGCGCCAGCAGCGCCGGGAGCTATGGCTACACCTTC	CASSAGSYGYTF
TRBJ2-2	TRBV2	-	-	TGTGCCAGCGGTGGTTCCGGCGGGAACACCGGGGAGCTGTTTTTT	CASGGSGGNTGELFF
TRBJ2-4	TRBV5-1	-	-	TGCGCCAGCAGCCCGGGACATGGGGGAAACATTCAGTACTTC	CASSPGHGGNIQYF
TRBJ1-5	TRBV7-2	-	-	TGTGCCAGCAGCCTCCAGGGAGCTCAGCCCCAGCATTTT	CASSLQGAQPQHF
TRBJ2-7	TRBV5-1	few	-	TGCGCCAGCAGCTTGGACCAGGGCTACGAGCAGTACTTC	CASSLDQGYEQYF
TRBJ1-2	TRBV10-3	once	-	TGTGCCATCAGTCCCCCGGACCTCTATGGCTACACCTTC	CAISPPDLYGYTF
TRBJ2-5	TRBV7-3	-	TRBD1	TGTGCCAGCAGCTTAACCGGACAGGGGGGGACCCAGTACTTC	CASSLTGQGGTQYF
TRBJ2-7	TRBV5-1	-	TRBD1	TGCGCCAGCAGCGGGACAGGGATCTCCTACGAGCAGTACTTC	CASSGTGISYEQYF